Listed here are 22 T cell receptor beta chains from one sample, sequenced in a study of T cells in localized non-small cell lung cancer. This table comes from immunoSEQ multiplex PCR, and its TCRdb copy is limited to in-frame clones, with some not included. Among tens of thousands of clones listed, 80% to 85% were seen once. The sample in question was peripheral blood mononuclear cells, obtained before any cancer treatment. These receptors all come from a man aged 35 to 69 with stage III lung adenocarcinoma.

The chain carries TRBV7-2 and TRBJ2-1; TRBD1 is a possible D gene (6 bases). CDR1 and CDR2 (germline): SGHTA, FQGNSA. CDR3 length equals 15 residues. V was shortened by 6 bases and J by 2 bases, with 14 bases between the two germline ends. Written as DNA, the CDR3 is TGTGCCAGCAGTCCTACCGGGACAACCTACAATGAGCAGTTCTTC. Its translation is CASSPTGTTYNEQFF. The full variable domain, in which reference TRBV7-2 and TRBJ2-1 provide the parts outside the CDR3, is GAGVSQSPSNKVTEKGKDVELRCDPISGHTALYWYRQSLGQGLEFLIYFQGNSAPDKSGLPSDRFSAERTGGSVSTLTIQRTQQEDSAVYLCASSPTGTTYNEQFFGPGTRLTVL.

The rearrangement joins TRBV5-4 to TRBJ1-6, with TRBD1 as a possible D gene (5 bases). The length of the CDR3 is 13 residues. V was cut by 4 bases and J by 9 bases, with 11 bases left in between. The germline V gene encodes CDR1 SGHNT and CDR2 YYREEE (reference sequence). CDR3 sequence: CASSPPGGSPLHF. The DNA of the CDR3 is TGTGCCAGCAGCCCCCCCGGGGGTTCACCCCTCCACTTT.

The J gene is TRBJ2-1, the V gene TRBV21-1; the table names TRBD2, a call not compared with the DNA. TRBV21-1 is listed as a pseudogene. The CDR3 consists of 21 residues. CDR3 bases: TGTGCCAGCAGGATACCATTAGGCGGGAGAGGGACTAGCGGGATATACAATGAGCAGTTCTTC. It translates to CASRIPLGGRGTSGIYNEQFF.

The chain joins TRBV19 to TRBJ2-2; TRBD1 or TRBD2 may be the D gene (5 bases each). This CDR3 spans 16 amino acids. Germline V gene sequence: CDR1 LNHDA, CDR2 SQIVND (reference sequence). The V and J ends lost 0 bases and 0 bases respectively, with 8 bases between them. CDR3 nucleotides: TGTGCCAGTAGTATAGATATGGGGGCGAACACCGGGGAGCTGTTTTTT. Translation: CASSIDMGANTGELFF. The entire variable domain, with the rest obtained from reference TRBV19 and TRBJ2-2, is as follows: DGGITQSPKYLFRKEGQNVTLSCEQNLNHDAMYWYRQDPGQGLRLIYYSQIVNDFQKGDIAEGYSVSREKKESFPLTVTSAQKNPTAFYLCASSIDMGANTGELFFGEGSRLTVL.

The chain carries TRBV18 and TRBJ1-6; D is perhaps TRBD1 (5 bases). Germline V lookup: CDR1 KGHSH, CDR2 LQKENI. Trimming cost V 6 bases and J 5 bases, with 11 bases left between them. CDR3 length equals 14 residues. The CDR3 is CASSPRADNSPLHF. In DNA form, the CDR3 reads TGTGCCAGCTCCCCCAGGGCCGATAATTCACCCCTCCACTTT.

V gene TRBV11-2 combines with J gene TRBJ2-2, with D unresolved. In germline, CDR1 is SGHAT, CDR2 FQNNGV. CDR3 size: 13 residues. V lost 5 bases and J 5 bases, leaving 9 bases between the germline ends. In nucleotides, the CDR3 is TGTGCCAGCAGCACCCGAGAAACCGGGGAGCTGTTTTTT. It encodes CASSTRETGELFF.

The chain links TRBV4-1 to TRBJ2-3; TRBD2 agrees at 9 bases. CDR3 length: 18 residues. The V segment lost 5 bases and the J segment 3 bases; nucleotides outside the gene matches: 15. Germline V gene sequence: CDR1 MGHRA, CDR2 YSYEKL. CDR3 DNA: TGCGCCAGCAGCTTGCGCGGGAGGGCCGATATTAGGACAGATACGCAGTATTTT. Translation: CASSLRGRADIRTDTQYF.

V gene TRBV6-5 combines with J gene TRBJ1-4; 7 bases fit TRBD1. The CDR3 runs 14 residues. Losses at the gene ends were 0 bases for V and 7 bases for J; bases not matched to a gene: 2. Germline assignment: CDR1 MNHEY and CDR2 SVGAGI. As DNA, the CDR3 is TGTGCCAGCAGTTACTCGACAGGGAGTGAAAAACTGTTTTTT. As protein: CASSYSTGSEKLFF.

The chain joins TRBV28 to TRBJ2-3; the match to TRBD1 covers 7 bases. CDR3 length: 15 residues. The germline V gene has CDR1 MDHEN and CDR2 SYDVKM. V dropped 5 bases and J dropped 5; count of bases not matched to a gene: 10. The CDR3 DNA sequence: TGTGCCAGCAGTCCCCGACAGGGATGGGGAGATACGCAGTATTTT. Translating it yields CASSPRQGWGDTQYF.

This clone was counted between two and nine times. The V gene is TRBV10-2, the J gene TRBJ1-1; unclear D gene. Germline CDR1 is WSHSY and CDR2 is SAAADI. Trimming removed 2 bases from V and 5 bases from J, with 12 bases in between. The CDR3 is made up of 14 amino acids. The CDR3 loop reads CASSETGGWTEAFF. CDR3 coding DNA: TGCGCCAGCAGTGAGACCGGCGGGTGGACTGAAGCTTTCTTT.

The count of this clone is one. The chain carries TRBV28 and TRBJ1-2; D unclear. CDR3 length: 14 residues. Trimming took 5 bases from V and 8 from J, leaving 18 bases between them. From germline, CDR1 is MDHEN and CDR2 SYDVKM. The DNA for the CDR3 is TGTGCCAGCAGTACAAGAGCAATGCGCTTGGGCTACACCTTC. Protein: CASSTRAMRLGYTF.

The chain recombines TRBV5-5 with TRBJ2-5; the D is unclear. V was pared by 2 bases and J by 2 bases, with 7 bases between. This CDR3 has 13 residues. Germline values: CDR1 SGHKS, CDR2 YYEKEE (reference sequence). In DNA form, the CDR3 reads TGTGCCAGCAGCTTCTCCGGGCAAGAGACCCAGTACTTC. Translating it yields CASSFSGQETQYF.

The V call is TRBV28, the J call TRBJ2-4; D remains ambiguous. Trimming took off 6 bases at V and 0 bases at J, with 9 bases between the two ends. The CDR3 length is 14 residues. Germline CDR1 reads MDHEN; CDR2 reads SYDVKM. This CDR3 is CASSPDVAKNIQYF. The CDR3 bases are TGTGCCAGCAGCCCAGATGTAGCCAAAAACATTCAGTACTTC.

CDR3 loop: CASSQMETQYF. In DNA, the CDR3 is TGTGCCAGCAGCCAAATGGAGACCCAGTACTTC. This chain uses TRBV14 with TRBJ2-5, with D hard to call. CDR3 length equals 11 residues. The germline CDR1 and CDR2 sequences are SGHDN and FVKESK. V was shortened by 2 bases and J by 5 bases, with 3 bases between the two germline ends.

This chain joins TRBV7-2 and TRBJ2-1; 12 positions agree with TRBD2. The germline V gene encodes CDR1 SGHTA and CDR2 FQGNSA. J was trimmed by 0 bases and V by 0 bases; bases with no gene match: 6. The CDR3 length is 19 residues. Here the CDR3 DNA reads TGTGCCAGCAGCTTAGCGACGGCTAGCGGGGGGGGCTCCTACAATGAGCAGTTCTTC. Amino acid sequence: CASSLATASGGGSYNEQFF.

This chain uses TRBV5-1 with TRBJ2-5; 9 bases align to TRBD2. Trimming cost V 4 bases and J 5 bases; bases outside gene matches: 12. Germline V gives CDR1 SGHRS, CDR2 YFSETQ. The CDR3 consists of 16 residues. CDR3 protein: CASSLAGGVEVETQYF. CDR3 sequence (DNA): TGCGCCAGCAGCCTTGCGGGAGGGGTGGAAGTGGAGACCCAGTACTTC.

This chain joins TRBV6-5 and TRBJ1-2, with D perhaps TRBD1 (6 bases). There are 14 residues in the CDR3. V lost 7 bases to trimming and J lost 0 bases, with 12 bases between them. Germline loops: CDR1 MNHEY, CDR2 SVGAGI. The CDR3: CASKGQTANYGYTF. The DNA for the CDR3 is TGTGCCAGCAAAGGACAGACGGCTAACTATGGCTACACCTTC.

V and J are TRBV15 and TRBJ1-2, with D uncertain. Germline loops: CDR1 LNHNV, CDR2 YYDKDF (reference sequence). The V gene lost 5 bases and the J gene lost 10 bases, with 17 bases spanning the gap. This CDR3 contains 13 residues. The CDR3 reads CATSPIPATLYTF. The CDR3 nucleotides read TGTGCCACCAGCCCTATCCCCGCCACCCTCTACACCTTC.

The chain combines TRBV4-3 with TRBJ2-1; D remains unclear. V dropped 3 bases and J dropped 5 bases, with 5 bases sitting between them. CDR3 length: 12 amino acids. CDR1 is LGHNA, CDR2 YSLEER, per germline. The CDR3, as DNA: TGCGCCAGCAGCCAGGAGAACAATGAGCAGTTCTTC. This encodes CASSQENNEQFF.

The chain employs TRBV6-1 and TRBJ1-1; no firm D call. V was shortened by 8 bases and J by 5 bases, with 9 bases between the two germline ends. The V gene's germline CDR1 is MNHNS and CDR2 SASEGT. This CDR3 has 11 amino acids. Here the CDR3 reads CASRLGTEAFF. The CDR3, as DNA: TGTGCCAGCCGGTTGGGTACTGAAGCTTTCTTT.

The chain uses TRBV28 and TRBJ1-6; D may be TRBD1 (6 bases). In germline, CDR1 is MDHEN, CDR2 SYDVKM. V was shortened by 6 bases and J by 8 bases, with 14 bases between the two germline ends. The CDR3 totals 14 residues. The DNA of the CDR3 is TGTGCCAGCAGCCCCCGGGACACTTATTCACCCCTCCACTTT. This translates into CASSPRDTYSPLHF.

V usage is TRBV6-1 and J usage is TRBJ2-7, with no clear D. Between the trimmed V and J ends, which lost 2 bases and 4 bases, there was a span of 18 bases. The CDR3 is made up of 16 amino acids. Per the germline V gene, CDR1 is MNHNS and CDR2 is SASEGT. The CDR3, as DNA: TGTGCCAGCAGTGAATTGTTCGGGTCTTGGCTTTACGAGCAGTACTTC. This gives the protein CASSELFGSWLYEQYF.